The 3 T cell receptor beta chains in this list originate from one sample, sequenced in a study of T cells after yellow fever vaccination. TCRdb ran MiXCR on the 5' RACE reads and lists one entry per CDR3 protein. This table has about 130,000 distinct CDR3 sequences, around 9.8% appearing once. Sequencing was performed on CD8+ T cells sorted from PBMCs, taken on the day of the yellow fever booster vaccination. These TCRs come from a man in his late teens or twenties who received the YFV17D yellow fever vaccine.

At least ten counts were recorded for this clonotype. CDR3 amino acids: CASSLIGAGANVLTF. The CDR3 DNA reads as TGTGCCAGCAGCCTCATCGGGGCCGGGGCCAACGTCCTGACTTTC. The gene calls are TRBV6-5 and TRBJ2-6, with D perhaps being TRBD1 or TRBD2 (5 bases each). The CDR3 spans 15 residues. The V and J ends lost 6 bases and 4 bases respectively, with 13 bases between them. Germline V gene sequence: CDR1 MNHEY, CDR2 SVGAGI.

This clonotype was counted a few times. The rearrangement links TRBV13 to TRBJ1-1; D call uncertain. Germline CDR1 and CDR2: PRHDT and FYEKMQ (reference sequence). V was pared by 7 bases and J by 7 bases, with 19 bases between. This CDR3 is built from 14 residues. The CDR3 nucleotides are TGTGCCAGCACTTCAGGCAGGCAGCAGGATGAAGCTTTCTTT. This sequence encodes CASTSGRQQDEAFF.

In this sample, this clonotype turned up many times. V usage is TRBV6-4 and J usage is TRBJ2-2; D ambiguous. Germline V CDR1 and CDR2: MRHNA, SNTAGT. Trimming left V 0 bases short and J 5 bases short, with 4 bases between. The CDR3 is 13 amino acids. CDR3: CASSDSTTGELFF. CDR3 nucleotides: TGTGCCAGCAGTGACTCGACTACCGGGGAGCTGTTTTTT.